A selection of T cell receptor beta chains follows, all from one sample in a study of blood T cell repertoires in COVID-19. Only in-frame clones appear in the TCRdb table, and some are missing; sequencing was by immunoSEQ multiplex PCR. The repertoire has 150,000 to 200,000 clones, approximately 80% of them found once; the top ten carry about an eighth. The sequenced material came from PBMCs or T cells enriched from blood (not recorded which). The receptors were gathered from a middle-aged man who had recovered from COVID-19. Both conserved end residues are part of each CDR3. The order of the fields is CDR3 protein, D gene, J gene, V gene. The D gene is left open where the match is weak.

CASSGGIGNQPQHF	.	TRBJ1-5	TRBV10-2
CASRRGGRNEQFF	TRBD2	TRBJ2-1	TRBV10-2
CASSPTLAGGLEQYF	TRBD1	TRBJ2-7	TRBV5-1
CASSESGQGWSPLHF	TRBD1	TRBJ1-6	TRBV2
CASSQTGNYGYTF	.	TRBJ1-2	TRBV4-1
CASRGQGSYNSPLHF	TRBD1	TRBJ1-6	TRBV6-5
CASRRGGMWEGYTF	.	TRBJ1-2	TRBV27
CASSLSGTSPTDTQYF	TRBD2	TRBJ2-3	TRBV7-9
CASATGSPYNEQFF	TRBD1	TRBJ2-1	TRBV19
CASSRSRGSGSNQPQHF	.	TRBJ1-5	TRBV6-6
CASSLLARNTGELFF	.	TRBJ2-2	TRBV7-9
CASSPPGAGGPDEQFF	TRBD2	TRBJ2-1	TRBV5-1
CASSIRPRGNSPLHF	.	TRBJ1-6	TRBV19
CASSLGTDNQPQHF	.	TRBJ1-5	TRBV5-1
CASSLPTGQEGGNTIYF	TRBD1	TRBJ1-3	TRBV3-1/TRBV3-2
CASSHEGNRNTIYF	.	TRBJ1-3	TRBV7-9
CASSMGSGGAFYEQFF	TRBD2	TRBJ2-1	TRBV19
CASTRGGANEKLFF	.	TRBJ1-4	TRBV28
CASSLGIGGRTDTQYF	.	TRBJ2-3	TRBV7-9
CASSLSSGNTIYF	.	TRBJ1-3	TRBV27
CASRAQGTGNTIYF	.	TRBJ1-3	TRBV7-6
CASSVRGGSDTQYF	TRBD2	TRBJ2-3	TRBV6-4
CASSPDRGTEKLFF	TRBD1	TRBJ1-4	TRBV4-1
CASSYTEGSRSYTF	.	TRBJ1-2	TRBV6-5
CAISARGRGDDNSPLHF	.	TRBJ1-6	TRBV10-3
CSVPGQGNYGYTF	TRBD1	TRBJ1-2	TRBV29-1
CASRAGLAGRDNSPLHF	.	TRBJ1-6	TRBV27
CASSLVVSYNEQFF	.	TRBJ2-1	TRBV7-8
CATAGTRSVAGELFF	TRBD2	TRBJ2-2	TRBV24-1
CASSDNSYNEQFF	.	TRBJ2-1	TRBV27
CASSVASGGSYEQYF	.	TRBJ2-7	TRBV9
CASSYPGTGGHSNQPQHF	TRBD1	TRBJ1-5	TRBV6-2/TRBV6-3
CASSFDRDGYTF	TRBD1	TRBJ1-2	TRBV5-6
CASSYSPGAWVPQHF	.	TRBJ1-5	TRBV6-2/TRBV6-3
CASRSRAYSNQPQHF	.	TRBJ1-5	TRBV28
CASSIDRTTGELFF	.	TRBJ2-2	TRBV19
CASSSLFGYGYTF	.	TRBJ1-2	TRBV19
CASSLSSAGARGTDTQYF	TRBD2	TRBJ2-3	TRBV5-1
CASSQSRVTQETQYF	.	TRBJ2-5	TRBV3-1/TRBV3-2
CASSIQGATNEKLFF	TRBD1	TRBJ1-4	TRBV19
CASSPLAGDTGELFF	TRBD2	TRBJ2-2	TRBV4-2
CASSLSVQTATNTGELFF	.	TRBJ2-2	TRBV27
CASSPQGVGYGYTF	.	TRBJ1-2	TRBV18
CASSLIQGAMEQYF	TRBD1	TRBJ2-7	TRBV27
CASSPQTGMATEAFF	TRBD1	TRBJ1-1	TRBV18
CASSLEAGGSKNIQYF	.	TRBJ2-4	TRBV5-1
CASSQPDNPSGSGNTIYF	.	TRBJ1-3	TRBV7-2
CASSTGQQETQYF	TRBD1	TRBJ2-5	TRBV5-4
CAWKGNRGVGTEAFF	TRBD1	TRBJ1-1	TRBV30
CASSQTSGGTYNEQFF	TRBD2	TRBJ2-1	TRBV4-3
CASSSFPNEQFF	.	TRBJ2-1	TRBV6-5
CASSLERGKADTQYF	TRBD2	TRBJ2-3	TRBV5-1
CASSNGRGRGNTIYF	.	TRBJ1-3	TRBV9
CASSARQDYSGNTIYF	.	TRBJ1-3	TRBV9
CASSPRGGARTDTQYF	.	TRBJ2-3	TRBV4-3